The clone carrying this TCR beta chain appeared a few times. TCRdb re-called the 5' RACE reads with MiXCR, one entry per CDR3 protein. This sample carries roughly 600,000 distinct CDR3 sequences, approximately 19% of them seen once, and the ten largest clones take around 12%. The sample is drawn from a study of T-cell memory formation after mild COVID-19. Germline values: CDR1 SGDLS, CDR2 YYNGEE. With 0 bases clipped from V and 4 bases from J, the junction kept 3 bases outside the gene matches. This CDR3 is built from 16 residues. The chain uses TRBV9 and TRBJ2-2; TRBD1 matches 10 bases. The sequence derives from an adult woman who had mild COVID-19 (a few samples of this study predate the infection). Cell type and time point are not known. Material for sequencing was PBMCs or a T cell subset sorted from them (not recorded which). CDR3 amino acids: CASSVEGTGVTGELFF. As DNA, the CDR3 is TGTGCCAGCAGCGTAGAGGGGACAGGGGTCACCGGGGAGCTGTTTTTT.